This is a list of T cell receptor beta chains from one sample in a study of T cell responses to AZD1222 COVID-19 vaccine. Only in-frame clones appear in the TCRdb table, and some are missing; sequencing was by immunoSEQ multiplex PCR. The repertoire includes some 92,000 clones, over 80% of them detected once, and 7.5% sits in the top ten. This sample comprised peripheral blood, obtained on day 0 of AZD1222 vaccination. The receptors were sampled from an adult in good health. The CDR3 runs from the conserved cysteine through the conserved F or W. Each record gives: J gene, clone size, D gene, V gene, CDR3 length, CDR3 protein, CDR3 DNA. The D gene is left open where the match is weak. A row's size may be missing; if present it is once, few, many or a size class.

TRBJ2-5 - - TRBV9 12 CASAQFQETQYF TGTGCCAGCGCGCAGTTCCAAGAGACCCAGTACTTC
TRBJ1-3 once - TRBV30 16 CAWKGGGAGRGNTIYF TGTGCCTGGAAGGGCGGTGGTGCAGGGCGAGGAAACACCATATATTTT
TRBJ2-7 - - TRBV27 15 CASSFSTVGPYEQYF TGTGCCAGCAGTTTTTCCACAGTTGGCCCCTACGAGCAGTACTTC
TRBJ1-5 - TRBD1 TRBV2 15 CAISPTGNSNQPQHF TGTGCCATCAGCCCGACAGGGAATAGCAATCAGCCCCAGCATTTT
TRBJ2-2 once - TRBV11-3 14 CASSEGPNTGELFF TGTGCCAGCAGCGAGGGGCCCAACACCGGGGAGCTGTTTTTT
TRBJ1-4 - - TRBV19 13 CASRYRVGEKLFF TGTGCCAGTAGATACAGGGTCGGTGAAAAACTGTTTTTT
TRBJ2-1 few TRBD1 TRBV24-1 16 CATSDSGQGGGNEQFF TGTGCCACCAGTGATTCTGGACAGGGGGGAGGCAATGAGCAGTTCTTC
TRBJ2-2 - - TRBV5-1 15 CASSLVSSYTGELFF TGCGCCAGCAGCTTGGTGTCCTCCTACACCGGGGAGCTGTTTTTT
TRBJ2-2 - TRBD2 TRBV10-3 19 CAISGSTSGGQTNTGELFF TGTGCCATCAGTGGATCGACTAGCGGGGGCCAGACGAACACCGGGGAGCTGTTTTTT
TRBJ2-3 - - TRBV11-2 13 CASTRTGPDTQYF TGTGCCAGCACCAGAACAGGTCCAGATACGCAGTATTTT
TRBJ1-1 once TRBD1 TRBV6-5 15 CASRLTWTGQSEAFF TGTGCCAGCAGACTTACCTGGACAGGGCAATCTGAAGCTTTCTTT
TRBJ2-7 - - TRBV7-2 16 CASSHRVLTGLYEQYF TGTGCCAGCAGCCATAGAGTCTTGACAGGCCTCTACGAGCAGTACTTC
TRBJ2-2 few - TRBV27 16 CASSLYRAPNTGELFF TGTGCCAGCAGTTTGTACAGGGCCCCGAACACCGGGGAGCTGTTTTTT
TRBJ2-3 - - TRBV12-3/TRBV12-4 12 CASSWGPDTQYF TGTGCCAGCAGTTGGGGGCCAGATACGCAGTATTTT
TRBJ1-1 - - TRBV7-6 14 CASSGGAGDTEAFF TGTGCCAGCAGCGGGGGGGCCGGGGACACTGAAGCTTTCTTT
TRBJ1-2 - TRBD1 TRBV27 14 CASRVAGTGYGYTF TGTGCCAGCAGAGTCGCCGGGACAGGCTATGGCTACACCTTC
TRBJ2-2 - TRBD1 TRBV5-1 15 CASSFFDRDTGELFF TGTGCCAGCAGCTTTTTCGACAGGGACACCGGGGAGCTGTTTTTT
TRBJ2-1 - TRBD2 TRBV6-2/TRBV6-3 19 CASSSRLAGGLLTGNEQFF TGTGCCAGCAGTTCCCGACTAGCGGGCGGGTTGCTAACCGGCAATGAGCAGTTCTTC
TRBJ1-1 - - TRBV6-5 14 CASSLGRSRTEAFF TGTGCCAGCAGCCTCGGGAGGAGTAGGACTGAAGCTTTCTTT
TRBJ1-5 - - TRBV5-4 12 CASSAQGQPQHF TGTGCCAGCAGCGCACAGGGCCAGCCCCAGCATTTT
TRBJ2-2 once - TRBV4-1 14 CASSRTPNTGELFF TGCGCCAGCAGCCGGACACCCAACACCGGGGAGCTGTTTTTT
TRBJ1-1 - - TRBV5-4 15 CASSLDPRGSTEAFF TGTGCCAGCAGCTTGGACCCCCGGGGATCCACTGAAGCTTTCTTT